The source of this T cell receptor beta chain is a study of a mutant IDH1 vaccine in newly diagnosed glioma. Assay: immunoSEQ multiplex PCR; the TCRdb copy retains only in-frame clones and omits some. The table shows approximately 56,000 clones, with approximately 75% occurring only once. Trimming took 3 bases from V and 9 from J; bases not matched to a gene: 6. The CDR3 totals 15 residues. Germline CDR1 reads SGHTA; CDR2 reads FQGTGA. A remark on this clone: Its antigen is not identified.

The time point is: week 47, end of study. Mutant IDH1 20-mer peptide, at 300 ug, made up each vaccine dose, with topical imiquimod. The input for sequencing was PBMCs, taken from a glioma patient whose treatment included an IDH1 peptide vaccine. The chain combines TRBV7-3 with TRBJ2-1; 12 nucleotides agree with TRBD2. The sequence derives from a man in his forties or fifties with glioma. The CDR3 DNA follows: TGTGCCAGCAGCTTGACTAGCGGGGGAGGGGGTGAGCAGTTCTTC. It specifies CASSLTSGGGGEQFF.